Listed below are T cell receptor beta chains from one sample, sequenced in a study of T cells in Graves' hyperthyroidism and ophthalmopathy. A single record per CDR3 protein comes from TCRdb applying MiXCR to the multiplex PCR reads. The sample lists 800,000 or so distinct CDR3 sequences, over 35% occurring once. The sequenced material came from blood. The receptors were sampled from a man aged 18 to 35 with Graves' hyperthyroidism. Both conserved end residues are part of each CDR3. The order of the fields is clone size, J gene, D gene, V gene, CDR3 DNA, CDR3 protein. The D gene is left open where the match is weak. Size values are once, few and many counts, or a class for expanded clones, and some rows have none.

clone size: -
J gene: TRBJ1-2
D gene: -
V gene: TRBV12-3/TRBV12-4
CDR3 DNA: TGTGCCAGCAGTTCTCCAGGACACCTCTATGGCTACACCTTC
CDR3 protein: CASSSPGHLYGYTF

clone size: many
J gene: TRBJ1-3
D gene: -
V gene: TRBV20-1
CDR3 DNA: TGCAGTGCTAGTTCAGGGTTCGGAAACACCATATATTTT
CDR3 protein: CSASSGFGNTIYF

clone size: many
J gene: TRBJ2-5
D gene: -
V gene: TRBV29-1
CDR3 DNA: TGCAGCGTTGAAAGGGTGGTGGGCCAAGAGACCCAGTACTTC
CDR3 protein: CSVERVVGQETQYF

clone size: many
J gene: TRBJ1-4
D gene: -
V gene: TRBV7-9
CDR3 DNA: TGTGCCAGCCTCGGAGACACAGGGTTCGAAAAACTGTTTTTT
CDR3 protein: CASLGDTGFEKLFF

clone size: many
J gene: TRBJ1-5
D gene: -
V gene: TRBV5-1
CDR3 DNA: TGCGCCAGCAGCTTGGGGTCGGGGGGTAATCAGCCCCAGCATTTT
CDR3 protein: CASSLGSGGNQPQHF

clone size: -
J gene: TRBJ1-5
D gene: -
V gene: TRBV7-2
CDR3 DNA: TGTGCCAGCAGCTTCACGGGTCAAAGCCATCAGCCCCAGCATTTT
CDR3 protein: CASSFTGQSHQPQHF

clone size: many
J gene: TRBJ1-5
D gene: -
V gene: TRBV10-3
CDR3 DNA: TGTGCCACCGCTCGTTGGGGACAGCCCCAGCATTTT
CDR3 protein: CATARWGQPQHF

clone size: -
J gene: TRBJ1-5
D gene: -
V gene: TRBV19
CDR3 DNA: TGTGCCAGCTCACCAGCAGTCAGGGGTATAAGCAATCAGCCCCAGCATTTT
CDR3 protein: CASSPAVRGISNQPQHF

clone size: many
J gene: TRBJ2-5
D gene: TRBD1
V gene: TRBV2
CDR3 DNA: TGTGCCAGCACCCAACTGGGACAGGGAGGAGCAGAGACCCAGTACTTC
CDR3 protein: CASTQLGQGGAETQYF

clone size: once
J gene: TRBJ1-4
D gene: TRBD1
V gene: TRBV25-1
CDR3 DNA: TGCGCCAGCAGCCGGGACAGGGTTTCGACTAATGAAAAACTGTTTTTT
CDR3 protein: CASSRDRVSTNEKLFF

clone size: -
J gene: TRBJ2-2
D gene: -
V gene: TRBV29-1
CDR3 DNA: TGCAGCGTTGGAGGTAGCGTTCAACGGCCGAACACCGGGGAGCTGTTTTTT
CDR3 protein: CSVGGSVQRPNTGELFF

clone size: -
J gene: TRBJ2-2
D gene: -
V gene: TRBV7-2
CDR3 DNA: TGTGCCAGCAGCTTAGTCGGGACCCGGGGCGGGGAGCTGTTTTTT
CDR3 protein: CASSLVGTRGGELFF

clone size: many
J gene: TRBJ2-7
D gene: -
V gene: TRBV2
CDR3 DNA: TGTGCCGGGTGGGACGGCTACGAGCAGTACTTC
CDR3 protein: CAGWDGYEQYF

clone size: few
J gene: TRBJ2-5
D gene: TRBD1
V gene: TRBV29-1
CDR3 DNA: TGCAGCGTTGATTCCCGCCGACAGGGGGACCAGACCCAGTACTTC
CDR3 protein: CSVDSRRQGDQTQYF

clone size: -
J gene: TRBJ1-6
D gene: -
V gene: TRBV11-2
CDR3 DNA: TGTGCCAGCAGCTCGAATCGGAGCTCCTATAATTCACCCCTCCACTTT
CDR3 protein: CASSSNRSSYNSPLHF

clone size: -
J gene: TRBJ2-5
D gene: -
V gene: TRBV7-9
CDR3 DNA: TGTGCCAGCAGCTCCCAGACGGAGGAGTTTGAGACCCAGTACTTC
CDR3 protein: CASSSQTEEFETQYF

clone size: -
J gene: TRBJ2-6
D gene: TRBD1
V gene: TRBV7-2
CDR3 DNA: TGTGCCAGCAGCTTAGCGCTTAAGGGGGCCTCTGGGGCCAACGTCCTGACTTTC
CDR3 protein: CASSLALKGASGANVLTF

clone size: many
J gene: TRBJ2-5
D gene: -
V gene: TRBV29-1
CDR3 DNA: TGCAGCGTTGAGGCAGGGTGGGGCCAAGAGACCCAGTACTTC
CDR3 protein: CSVEAGWGQETQYF

clone size: -
J gene: TRBJ1-5
D gene: -
V gene: TRBV7-2
CDR3 DNA: TGTGCCAGCAGCATATCGACGGTATTCGGCAATCAGCCCCAGCATTTT
CDR3 protein: CASSISTVFGNQPQHF

clone size: many
J gene: TRBJ2-7
D gene: -
V gene: TRBV29-1
CDR3 DNA: TGCAGCGTTGGATACAGCCGCTACGAGCAGTACTTC
CDR3 protein: CSVGYSRYEQYF

clone size: -
J gene: TRBJ2-7
D gene: -
V gene: TRBV19
CDR3 DNA: TGTGCCACCTCCTCCCAGGACAGATACGAGCAGTACTTC
CDR3 protein: CATSSQDRYEQYF

clone size: few
J gene: TRBJ2-2
D gene: TRBD2
V gene: TRBV15
CDR3 DNA: TGTGCCACCAGCAGAGATCTAGGACTAGACTACACCGGGGAGCTGTTTTTT
CDR3 protein: CATSRDLGLDYTGELFF

clone size: many
J gene: TRBJ2-6
D gene: -
V gene: TRBV15
CDR3 DNA: TGTGCCACCAGCAGACCTCAGGGCTACTCTGGGGCCAACGTCCTGACTTTC
CDR3 protein: CATSRPQGYSGANVLTF

clone size: few
J gene: TRBJ1-2
D gene: -
V gene: TRBV14
CDR3 DNA: TGTGCCAGCAGCCAAGATATTAGGGGGATAATCTATGGCTACACCTTC
CDR3 protein: CASSQDIRGIIYGYTF

clone size: -
J gene: TRBJ1-2
D gene: TRBD1
V gene: TRBV29-1
CDR3 DNA: TGCAGCCTCGGACAGGGGGAGGATGGCTACACCTTC
CDR3 protein: CSLGQGEDGYTF

clone size: once
J gene: TRBJ2-7
D gene: -
V gene: TRBV2
CDR3 DNA: TGTGCCAGCAGTTACAGAAACCTGGCCTACGAGCAGTACTTC
CDR3 protein: CASSYRNLAYEQYF

clone size: -
J gene: TRBJ2-7
D gene: TRBD2
V gene: TRBV9
CDR3 DNA: TGTGCCAGTGGAGCGGGAGGGCCCTACGAGCAGTACTTC
CDR3 protein: CASGAGGPYEQYF

clone size: many
J gene: TRBJ1-1
D gene: TRBD1
V gene: TRBV29-1
CDR3 DNA: TGCAGCGTTGATGAGGGGGACAGGCCCATGAACACTGAAGCTTTCTTT
CDR3 protein: CSVDEGDRPMNTEAFF

clone size: -
J gene: TRBJ1-1
D gene: -
V gene: TRBV5-1
CDR3 DNA: TGCGCCAGCAGCTTAAATTCGGCTTGGGTCACTGAAGCTTTCTTT
CDR3 protein: CASSLNSAWVTEAFF

clone size: few
J gene: TRBJ2-7
D gene: -
V gene: TRBV12-3/TRBV12-4
CDR3 DNA: TGTGCCAGCGCCATTGCCAGCTCCTACGAGCAGTACTTC
CDR3 protein: CASAIASSYEQYF

clone size: -
J gene: TRBJ1-2
D gene: -
V gene: TRBV29-1
CDR3 DNA: TGCAGCGTTGTAGAGGCGGGTGGCTACACCTTC
CDR3 protein: CSVVEAGGYTF

clone size: -
J gene: TRBJ1-4
D gene: TRBD1
V gene: TRBV25-1
CDR3 DNA: TGTGCCAGCACGACAGGGTCTAATGAAAAACTGTTTTTT
CDR3 protein: CASTTGSNEKLFF

clone size: -
J gene: TRBJ1-4
D gene: -
V gene: TRBV5-1
CDR3 DNA: TGCGCCAGCAGCACCGGAGGGGGTTTACGTGAAAAACTGTTTTTT
CDR3 protein: CASSTGGGLREKLFF

clone size: -
J gene: TRBJ1-5
D gene: -
V gene: TRBV10-3
CDR3 DNA: TGTGCCATCAGTGAGTCGAAGGCTACAGGTCCCCGTTTT
CDR3 protein: CAISESKATGPRF

clone size: -
J gene: TRBJ2-2
D gene: TRBD1
V gene: TRBV12-3/TRBV12-4
CDR3 DNA: TGTGCCAGCACTTCGACAGGGGGTTTGCCGACCGGGGAGCTGTTTTTT
CDR3 protein: CASTSTGGLPTGELFF

clone size: few
J gene: TRBJ2-5
D gene: -
V gene: TRBV12-3/TRBV12-4
CDR3 DNA: TGTGCCAGCAGCGGAGGGTATATCAAGGAGACCCAGTACTTC
CDR3 protein: CASSGGYIKETQYF

clone size: many
J gene: TRBJ1-5
D gene: -
V gene: TRBV9
CDR3 DNA: TGTGCCAGCAGCGTAGACGGGGGGGGCAATCAGCCCCAGCATTTT
CDR3 protein: CASSVDGGGNQPQHF

clone size: -
J gene: TRBJ2-7
D gene: -
V gene: TRBV6-5
CDR3 DNA: TGTGCCAGCACCGACATCGCCTACGAGCAGTACTTC
CDR3 protein: CASTDIAYEQYF

clone size: few
J gene: TRBJ1-2
D gene: -
V gene: TRBV2
CDR3 DNA: TGTGCCAGCAGAGATTTGGGTTCCGGCTATGGCTACACCTTC
CDR3 protein: CASRDLGSGYGYTF

clone size: many
J gene: TRBJ1-5
D gene: -
V gene: TRBV12-3/TRBV12-4
CDR3 DNA: TGTGCCAGCCTTAGCGGAGGGAATCAGCCCCAGCATTTT
CDR3 protein: CASLSGGNQPQHF

clone size: -
J gene: TRBJ1-1
D gene: -
V gene: TRBV3-1
CDR3 DNA: TGTGCCAGCAGCCCAGGCTCGGGGGCTTTCTTT
CDR3 protein: CASSPGSGAFF

clone size: -
J gene: TRBJ2-5
D gene: -
V gene: TRBV7-2
CDR3 DNA: TGTGCTAGGCCAAGGAGGCATGCGGAGACCCAGTACTTC
CDR3 protein: CARPRRHAETQYF

clone size: -
J gene: TRBJ2-7
D gene: -
V gene: TRBV2
CDR3 DNA: TGTGCCAGCAGTGAAGAGGGGGAGCGATCCTACGAGCAGTACTTC
CDR3 protein: CASSEEGERSYEQYF

clone size: -
J gene: TRBJ2-7
D gene: -
V gene: TRBV15
CDR3 DNA: TGTGCCACCAGCAGAGAAGCCGGGGCCTCCTACGAGCAGTACTTC
CDR3 protein: CATSREAGASYEQYF

clone size: many
J gene: TRBJ2-7
D gene: -
V gene: TRBV20-1
CDR3 DNA: TGCAGTGCTAGCCAGGGGAGGGCCAACGAGCAGTACTTC
CDR3 protein: CSASQGRANEQYF

clone size: -
J gene: TRBJ2-5
D gene: -
V gene: TRBV11-3
CDR3 DNA: TGTGCCAGCAGCTTCGTAACCCAAGAGACCCAGTACTTC
CDR3 protein: CASSFVTQETQYF

clone size: -
J gene: TRBJ2-5
D gene: -
V gene: TRBV5-4
CDR3 DNA: TGTGCCAGCAGCTTAACCCTTTTTGCGACTTCGGGAGAGACCCAGTACTTC
CDR3 protein: CASSLTLFATSGETQYF

clone size: many
J gene: TRBJ1-6
D gene: -
V gene: TRBV2
CDR3 DNA: TGTGCCAGCTCCCGCAGCACCAATTCACCCCTCCACTTT
CDR3 protein: CASSRSTNSPLHF

clone size: -
J gene: TRBJ1-1
D gene: -
V gene: TRBV3-1
CDR3 DNA: TGTGCCAGCAGCGCAACCGCAAGCCTTATGAACACTGAAGCTTTCTTT
CDR3 protein: CASSATASLMNTEAFF

clone size: -
J gene: TRBJ1-2
D gene: -
V gene: TRBV7-8
CDR3 DNA: TGTGCCAGCAGCTGGAACCTGGATGGCTACACCTTC
CDR3 protein: CASSWNLDGYTF

clone size: -
J gene: TRBJ1-6
D gene: TRBD1
V gene: TRBV5-1
CDR3 DNA: TGCGCCAGCAGCTCGGACAGGCCAGACCTTTCACCCCTCCACTTT
CDR3 protein: CASSSDRPDLSPLHF